These 24 T cell receptor beta chains originate from one sample sequenced in a study of blood T cells in healthy people across ages. PCR was performed a second time for about 6 to 11 cycles using a sample-barcoded 5' primer and a J-beta primer mix. In TCRdb, the 5' RACE reads were re-called with MiXCR into one record per CDR3 protein. Of 1,500,000 or so distinct CDR3 sequences listed, 42% were seen once; the top ten hold around 4%. Sequenced sample: blood. The receptors stem from a young woman in good health.

This clonotype was picked up a small number of times. This chain joins TRBV16 and TRBJ1-5, with D maybe TRBD1 (5 bases). Per germline, CDR1 KGHSY and CDR2 FQNENV. CDR3 length: 14 residues. Trimming cost V 3 bases and J 12 bases, with 18 bases left between them. CDR3 in amino acids: CASSHSQEDGFQHF. The DNA for the CDR3 is TGTGCCAGCAGCCACTCACAGGAAGATGGTTTCCAGCATTTT. The variable domain in full, with the rest retrieved from reference TRBV16 and TRBJ1-5, is GEEVAQTPKHLVRGEGQKAKLYCAPIKGHSYVFWYQQVLKNEFKFLISFQNENVFDETGMPKERFSAKCLPNSPCSLEIQATKLEDSAVYFCASSHSQEDGFQHFGDGTRLSIL.

This rearrangement joins TRBV9 to TRBJ2-1; TRBD2 might be the D (6 bases). V lost 0 bases and J lost 5, with 12 bases in between. This CDR3 spans 15 amino acids. Germline lookup yields CDR1 SGDLS and CDR2 YYNGEE. Written as DNA, the CDR3 is TGTGCCAGCAGCGTAGGTGGCGGGACCCACAATGAGCAGTTCTTC. Its protein product is CASSVGGGTHNEQFF.

This clonotype appeared a single time. The CDR3 loop reads CASRYLKGGSEQYF. In DNA, the CDR3 is TGTGCCAGCAGATACCTGAAGGGGGGCTCCGAGCAGTACTTC. V is TRBV11-2 and J is TRBJ2-5; either TRBD1 or TRBD2 may supply D (6 bases each). With the DNA end fitting TRBJ2-7 better, the J assignment may be wrong. The CDR3 is made up of 14 amino acids. Looked up from germline, CDR1 is SGHAT and CDR2 is FQNNGV.

The chain joins TRBV6-1 to TRBJ2-1; 14 bases are shared with TRBD2. The CDR3 runs 17 residues. The germline V gene encodes CDR1 MNHNS and CDR2 SASEGT. Unmatched junction bases numbered 7, after V lost 6 bases and J lost 3 bases. The CDR3: CASRKGLAGAGYNEQFF. For the CDR3, the DNA is TGTGCCAGCAGAAAGGGACTAGCGGGAGCCGGCTACAATGAGCAGTTCTTC.

The V and J genes are TRBV11-2 and TRBJ1-1, with D possibly matching TRBD1 (6 bases). The V gene lost 5 bases and the J gene lost 0 bases, with 13 bases spanning the gap. The CDR3 covers 15 residues. Germline V CDR1 and CDR2: SGHAT, FQNNGV. CDR3 in amino acids: CASSHQGTMNTEAFF. The CDR3 DNA sequence: TGTGCCAGCAGCCACCAAGGGACAATGAACACTGAAGCTTTCTTT.

The V gene is TRBV18, the J gene TRBJ1-2; TRBD1 is a possible D gene (5 bases). From germline, CDR1 is KGHSH and CDR2 LQKENI. V lost 2 bases to trimming and J lost 4 bases, with 11 bases between them. This CDR3 is built from 14 residues. CDR3 coding DNA: TGTGCCAGCTCACCAGACAGCGGGGCCTATGGCTACACCTTC. It translates to CASSPDSGAYGYTF.

The chain has TRBV29-1 and TRBJ2-7; D is uncertain. V was trimmed by 4 bases and J by 0 bases, leaving 10 bases between them. Looked up from germline, CDR1 is SQVTM and CDR2 is ANQGSEA. The CDR3 has 13 amino acids. CDR3 sequence (DNA): TGCAGCGTTGCGGGCATATACTCCTACGAGCAGTACTTC. It specifies CSVAGIYSYEQYF.

The rearrangement uses TRBV20-1 and TRBJ2-7; no clear D. TRBJ2-5 explains the end of the DNA better; the J call may be wrong. There are 14 residues in the CDR3. CDR1 and CDR2 from the germline V gene are DFQATT and SNEGSKA (reference sequence). CDR3 nucleotides: TGCAGTGTAACTGTTCCGCCGGTCCGGGAGACCCAGTACTTC. As protein: CSVTVPPVRETQYF.

This clonotype was recorded a few times. This chain joins TRBV27 and TRBJ1-2; a weak D match, TRBD1 (6 bases). Germline CDR1 MNHEY, CDR2 SMNVEV (reference sequence). V shed 6 bases and J shed 1 base, with 12 bases lying between them. CDR3 length: 14 residues. CDR3 sequence: CASRPTGNNYGYTF. The CDR3 nucleotides are TGTGCCAGCAGACCAACAGGGAATAACTATGGCTACACCTTC.

This chain connects TRBV2 to TRBJ2-3; 10 bases line up with TRBD2. J lost 4 bases, V lost 9 bases, and 7 bases had no gene match. The CDR3 spans 14 residues. Germline V gene data show CDR1 as SNHLY and CDR2 as FYNNEI. DNA for the CDR3: TGTGCCAGTACCGGGACTAGCGATGCAGATACGCAGTATTTT. Protein product: CASTGTSDADTQYF.

The chain uses TRBV6-6 and TRBJ2-3, with TRBD2 matching over 7 bases. V shed 5 bases and J 2 bases; nucleotides not matched to a gene: 10. CDR3 size: 16 residues. The germline V gene encodes CDR1 MNHNY and CDR2 SVGAGI (reference sequence). The CDR3 DNA reads TGTGCCAGCAGTACCTTACCGGGACTACCCACAGATACGCAGTATTTT. Protein: CASSTLPGLPTDTQYF.

The table lists this clonotype with many counts. The rearrangement links TRBV28 to TRBJ1-2, with a possible D match to TRBD1 (5 bases). The V and J ends lost 3 bases and 7 bases respectively, with 9 bases between them. Germline V gene sequence: CDR1 MDHEN, CDR2 SYDVKM. There are 12 residues in the CDR3. CDR3 bases: TGTGCCAGCAGTTTCCAGGGTCGTGGCTACACCTTC. It yields the protein CASSFQGRGYTF.

The chain combines TRBV11-2 with TRBJ2-7, with 8 bases identical to TRBD2. The J call may not be correct, given that the DNA end is closer to TRBJ2-5. Looked up from germline, CDR1 is SGHAT and CDR2 is FQNNGV. The CDR3 has 14 amino acids. The CDR3 DNA sequence: TGTGCCAGCACTTTCGGGGGGGTTGGAGAGACCCAGTACTTC. This codes for CASTFGGVGETQYF.

This chain connects TRBV4-1 to TRBJ1-1, with D maybe TRBD1 (5 bases). Trimming pared 8 bases from V and 4 bases from J, leaving 17 bases between. CDR1 and CDR2 (germline): MGHRA, YSYEKL. The length of the CDR3 is 14 residues. The CDR3: CASGSEDGGTEAFF. The CDR3 nucleotides are TGCGCCAGCGGTTCGGAGGACGGGGGCACTGAAGCTTTCTTT.

This chain uses TRBV9 with TRBJ2-1; D not certain. Germline V gene data show CDR1 as SGDLS and CDR2 as YYNGEE. Trimming shortened V by 1 base and J by 6 bases, and 5 bases separated the two germline ends. The CDR3 length is 12 residues. CDR3 DNA: TGTGCCAGCAGCGTAAAAGCCAATGAGCAGTTCTTC. As protein: CASSVKANEQFF.

The sample holds a few counts of this clonotype. V and J are TRBV4-1 and TRBJ1-2; D perhaps matches TRBD1 (5 bases). The CDR3 runs 15 residues. The germline V and J ends were trimmed by 4 bases and 5 bases, with 17 bases remaining between them. The germline V gene encodes CDR1 MGHRA and CDR2 YSYEKL. The DNA for the CDR3 is TGCGCCAGCAGCCTGTCTCCGGGGAGGGGTTATGGCTACACCTTC. Translating gives CASSLSPGRGYGYTF.

The chain couples TRBV6-6 to TRBJ2-2, with D perhaps TRBD1 (6 bases). V gave up 6 bases and J gave up 3 bases, with 14 bases separating them. The CDR3 extends over 15 amino acids. CDR1 and CDR2 from the germline V gene are MNHNY and SVGAGI (reference sequence). CDR3 amino acids: CASRVSQGYTGELFF. The CDR3 nucleotides read TGTGCCAGCAGGGTTTCACAGGGATACACCGGGGAGCTGTTTTTT.

This clonotype appeared a few times. This sequence joins TRBV7-2 and TRBJ2-1, with 11 bases that match TRBD2. The length of the CDR3 is 15 residues. V trimming: 6 bases; J trimming: 6 bases; junction bases outside the gene matches: 7. Per the germline V gene, CDR1 is SGHTA and CDR2 is FQGNSA. CDR3 DNA sequence: TGTGCCAGCAGGACAACCGGGACTAGCGGCAATGAGCAGTTCTTC. Encoded protein: CASRTTGTSGNEQFF.

The chain combines TRBV7-2 with TRBJ2-5; TRBD1 agrees at 9 bases. The junction had 5 bases not matched to a gene; V was cut back by 3 bases and J by 3 bases. CDR1 SGHTA and CDR2 FQGNSA come from the germline V gene. CDR3 length: 15 residues. The DNA of the CDR3 is TGTGCCAGCAGCTTGGGACAGGGAGAAGAAGAGACCCAGTACTTC. This gives the protein CASSLGQGEEETQYF.

The rearrangement joins TRBV20-1 to TRBJ2-3; D gene uncertain. The CDR3 contains 15 residues. Germline assignment: CDR1 DFQATT and CDR2 SNEGSKA (reference sequence). The V gene lost 6 bases and the J gene lost 2 bases, with 18 bases spanning the gap. This chain's CDR3 is CSAQESAYLTDTQYF. The DNA for the CDR3 is TGCAGTGCCCAAGAGTCCGCTTACCTCACAGATACGCAGTATTTT.

Points on this clonotype: At one end, the junction sequence differs from germline, possibly due to a read error. The chain is built from TRBV6-5 and TRBJ2-3; TRBD1 agrees at 8 bases. The CDR3 covers 17 residues. The germline V gene encodes CDR1 MNHEY and CDR2 SVGAGI. CDR3 nucleotide sequence: TGTGCCAGCAGTGACTCAACAGGGGGTTACCCAACAGGTACGCAGTATTTT. Its protein is CASSDSTGGYPTGTQYF.

The gene calls are TRBV4-3 and TRBJ2-7; tentative D call: TRBD2 (5 bases). The CDR3 has 15 residues. V was trimmed by 1 base and J by 3 bases, leaving 13 bases between them. The germline V gene encodes CDR1 LGHNA and CDR2 YSLEER. CDR3 amino acids: CASSQALADNYEQYF. CDR3 nucleotides: TGCGCCAGCAGCCAAGCCCTAGCAGACAACTACGAGCAGTACTTC.

V gene TRBV9 combines with J gene TRBJ2-7; D tentatively reads TRBD1 or TRBD2 (5 bases each). CDR3 length: 14 amino acids. Germline V gene sequence: CDR1 SGDLS, CDR2 YYNGEE. V was cut by 4 bases and J by 4 bases, with 15 bases left in between. In DNA form, the CDR3 reads TGTGCCAGCAGCTGGGGGAGTTTCGCTTACGAGCAGTACTTC. This encodes CASSWGSFAYEQYF.

V usage is TRBV12-3 or TRBV12-4 and J usage is TRBJ2-3; 10 bases fit TRBD2. This CDR3 spans 15 amino acids. J was trimmed by 4 bases and V by 4 bases; bases with no gene match: 5. Here the CDR3 reads CASSYQAGGPDTQYF. CDR3 in DNA: TGTGCCAGCAGTTATCAAGCGGGGGGGCCAGATACGCAGTATTTT.